Listed here is a single TCR beta chain. Its target is not known. RNA was isolated and reverse transcribed to cDNA, the sequencing template. Assay used: immunoSEQ multiplex PCR; TCRdb lists only in-frame clones, some missing. The sample lists 170,000 or so clones, about 60% occurring once. Treatment in this sample: oral pan-JAK inhibitor, 5-10 mg twice daily. The data derive from a study of CD8+ T cells in alopecia areata. Study findings and constraints: Patients displayed less clarity in TCR sharing than mice, a finding possibly related to HLA. An increase in clonality over normal scalp was evident in lesional scalp, especially alopecia totalis/universalis.

Germline CDR1 SNHLY, CDR2 FYNNEI. Trimming removed 8 bases at V and 5 bases at J, with 7 bases between. CDR3 size: 11 residues. This TCR was recovered from a human donor with alopecia areata. This chain links TRBV2 with TRBJ2-1; no reliable D call. The material was CD8+ T cells sorted from blood, obtained at week 24, from a patient treated with tofacitinib. CDR3 bases: TGTGCCAGCGGGTTGGACAATGAGCAGTTCTTC. This translates into CASGLDNEQFF.